The clone carrying this T cell receptor (beta chain) was seen only a few times. Use of 60 Vbeta and 13 Jbeta primers characterized the PCR. Assay used: immunoSEQ multiplex PCR; TCRdb lists only in-frame clones, some missing. The sample holds fewer than 150,000 clones; over 70% are singletons and the top ten take around 10%. V was pared by 5 bases and J by 5 bases, with 7 bases of the junction left unmatched. The CDR3 has 13 residues. From germline, CDR1 is SQVTM and CDR2 ANQGSEA. These data are taken from a study of cytomegalovirus exposure and HLA in healthy donors. Sequencing input: PBMCs. This TCR was sampled from a woman between 45 and 60 years old in good health and CMV-seropositive. This chain joins TRBV29-1 and TRBJ1-1; 8 bases agree with TRBD1. The DNA of the CDR3 is TGCAGCGTTCCTCGGACAGGGCAAACTGAAGCTTTCTTT. Amino acids: CSVPRTGQTEAFF.